The 15 T cell receptor beta chains below all came from one sample that was sequenced in a study of blood T cell repertoires in COVID-19. Assay used: immunoSEQ multiplex PCR; TCRdb lists only in-frame clones, some missing. The sample contains approximately 170,000 clones, 70% to 90% of which appear only once. Sequences were obtained from peripheral blood. Source of these receptors: a man aged 45-60 years who had recovered from COVID-19.

In its sample, this clone was seen once. The chain joins TRBV9 to TRBJ2-1; perhaps TRBD1 as D (5 bases). The CDR3 sequence is 16 residues long. Trimming removed 0 bases at V and 9 bases at J, with 19 bases between. Germline assignment: CDR1 SGDLS and CDR2 YYNGEE. The CDR3 loop is CASSVGIGVGMSEQFF. For the CDR3, the DNA is TGTGCCAGCAGCGTAGGAATAGGGGTGGGTATGAGTGAGCAGTTCTTC.

This clone was seen a single time. The chain carries TRBV13 and TRBJ2-4; perhaps TRBD1 as D (6 bases). The V end was cut by 0 bases, the J end by 6 bases, with 6 bases between. The CDR3 contains 13 residues. CDR1 and CDR2 (germline): PRHDT, FYEKMQ (reference sequence). The DNA of the CDR3 is TGTGCCAGCAGCTTAGGCAGGGGAAACATTCAGTACTTC. It codes for CASSLGRGNIQYF.

The V gene is TRBV9, the J gene TRBJ2-1; TRBD2 matches 16 bases. V lost 2 bases, J lost 9 bases, and 14 bases stayed unmatched. CDR1 and CDR2 (germline): SGDLS, YYNGEE. The CDR3 spans 19 residues. The CDR3 nucleotides read TGTGCCAGCAGCGTTGACGGGACTAGCGGGAGGGCCGGGTACGGTGAGCAGTTCTTC. It codes for CASSVDGTSGRAGYGEQFF.

The chain joins TRBV5-4 to TRBJ2-2; 10 nucleotides agree with TRBD2. Germline CDR1 reads SGHNT; CDR2 reads YYREEE (reference sequence). This CDR3 contains 16 residues. After removal of 4 bases from V and 7 bases from J, the junction contained 10 bases not matched to a gene. The CDR3 coding sequence is TGTGCCAGCAGCGGAGGGACTAGCGCCCTAAGCGGGGAGCTGTTTTTT. It is translated as CASSGGTSALSGELFF. The whole variable domain, remainder taken from reference TRBV5-4 and TRBJ2-2, is ETGVTQSPTHLIKTRGQQVTLRCSSQSGHNTVSWYQQALGQGPQFIFQYYREEENGRGNFPPRFSGLQFPNYSSELNVNALELDDSALYLCASSGGTSALSGELFFGEGSRLTVL.

The chain uses TRBV24-1 and TRBJ2-7, with TRBD1 matching 7 bases. The ends lost 3 bases at V and 3 bases at J; junction bases unmatched: 4. Germline lookup yields CDR1 KGHDR and CDR2 SFDVKD. The CDR3 runs 14 residues. DNA for the CDR3: TGTGCCACCAGTGATAAGAGACAGGGCTACGAGCAGTACTTC. Protein sequence: CATSDKRQGYEQYF.

CDR3 in amino acids: CASSIGYNEQFF. CDR3 bases: TGTGCCAGTAGTATCGGTTACAATGAGCAGTTCTTC. The rearrangement links TRBV19 to TRBJ2-1; the D is unclear. The CDR3 loop spans 12 amino acids. CDR1 and CDR2 from the germline V gene are LNHDA and SQIVND (reference sequence). The ends were cut back, 3 bases at V and 4 bases at J, with 4 bases in the middle. Filled out from reference TRBV19 and TRBJ2-1, the complete variable domain reads DGGITQSPKYLFRKEGQNVTLSCEQNLNHDAMYWYRQDPGQGLRLIYYSQIVNDFQKGDIAEGYSVSREKKESFPLTVTSAQKNPTAFYLCASSIGYNEQFFGPGTRLTVL.

This clone was seen only a few times. Different DNA sequences within this sample yield the same CDR3. The chain's CDR3 is CASSLQGTDTQYF. The DNA for the CDR3 is TGTGCCAGCAGCTTACAGGGCACAGATACGCAGTATTTT. This chain connects TRBV7-9 to TRBJ2-3; no reliable D call. V lost 2 bases to trimming and J lost 1 base, with 4 bases between them. The germline V gene has CDR1 SEHNR and CDR2 FQNEAQ (reference sequence). The CDR3 runs to 13 residues.

This chain connects TRBV4-3 to TRBJ2-3; D may be TRBD1 (6 bases). CDR3 size: 17 residues. The V end lost 2 bases, the J end lost 5 bases, and 20 bases lay between the germline ends. Germline V gives CDR1 LGHNA, CDR2 YSLEER. CDR3 region: CASSQKQGLLGGDTQYF. CDR3 DNA sequence: TGCGCCAGCAGCCAAAAGCAGGGGCTTCTAGGGGGAGATACGCAGTATTTT.

The chain combines TRBV3-1 (or the pseudogene TRBV3-2) with TRBJ2-3; 11 nucleotides line up with TRBD2. The germline gives CDR1 LGHDT, CDR2 YNNKEL (reference sequence). V was clipped by 2 bases and J by 0 bases; unmatched bases: 1. The CDR3 extends over 16 amino acids. DNA for the CDR3: TGTGCCAGCAGCCAACTAGCGGGAGGAAGCACAGATACGCAGTATTTT. The encoded protein is CASSQLAGGSTDTQYF.

The chain combines TRBV2 with TRBJ1-1; 8 nucleotides align to TRBD1. There are 15 residues in the CDR3. V lost 7 bases, J lost 1 base, and 8 bases stayed unmatched. From germline, CDR1 is SNHLY and CDR2 FYNNEI. The CDR3 bases are TGTGCCAGCACATTCCCGGGGACAGGGAACACTGAAGCTTTCTTT. Translating gives CASTFPGTGNTEAFF.

The chain joins TRBV6-5 to TRBJ2-3, with D possibly TRBD2 on 5 matching bases. Trimming took off 2 bases at V and 5 bases at J, with 11 bases between the two ends. This CDR3 comprises 14 residues. Germline loops: CDR1 MNHEY, CDR2 SVGAGI. The CDR3 region has the DNA TGTGCCAGCAGTTACCGTGGAGGCTTAGATACGCAGTATTTT. This translates into CASSYRGGLDTQYF.

V is TRBV3-1 (or the pseudogene TRBV3-2) and J is TRBJ1-4; TRBD1 aligns across 10 bases. The CDR3 runs 16 residues. Germline V gives CDR1 LGHDT, CDR2 YNNKEL (reference sequence). V lost 0 bases and J lost 4; bases outside the gene matches: 2. The CDR3 sequence is CASSQEGQGINEKLFF. CDR3 nucleotide sequence: TGTGCCAGCAGCCAAGAGGGACAGGGGATTAATGAAAAACTGTTTTTT.

V usage is TRBV2 and J usage is TRBJ2-1; 10 bases agree with TRBD2. This CDR3 comprises 14 residues. Germline V gene sequence: CDR1 SNHLY, CDR2 FYNNEI. V was clipped by 6 bases and J by 8 bases; unmatched bases: 7. In DNA, the CDR3 is TGTGCCAGCAGGAGCATCACTAGCGGGGATGAGCAGTTCTTC. As protein: CASRSITSGDEQFF.

This clone was observed a few times. V gene TRBV9 combines with J gene TRBJ1-1; 7 bases fit TRBD1. The germline V gene has CDR1 SGDLS and CDR2 YYNGEE. This CDR3 has 15 amino acids. Germline trimming cut 4 bases from V and 0 bases from J; bases unmatched to any gene: 6. The CDR3 sequence is CASSQGVTLNTEAFF. The CDR3 bases are TGTGCCAGCAGCCAGGGGGTTACTTTGAACACTGAAGCTTTCTTT.

V and J are TRBV5-6 and TRBJ2-1; tentative D call: TRBD2 (6 bases). The germline V and J ends were trimmed by 4 bases and 6 bases, with 23 bases remaining between them. This CDR3 has 17 residues. The germline gives CDR1 SGHDT, CDR2 YYEEEE. The CDR3 DNA is TGTGCCAGCAGCCCCCTTACGAAGGCGGGAAGTACCAATGAGCAGTTCTTC. Protein sequence: CASSPLTKAGSTNEQFF.